In its sample, the clone carrying this T cell receptor (beta chain) was seen once. Per germline, CDR1 GTSNPN and CDR2 SVGIG (reference sequence). This CDR3 has 13 amino acids. The V and J ends lost 6 bases and 6 bases, in that order; junction bases with no gene match: 10. Original processing methods: How many nucleated cells were present was estimated from reference gene primer amplification. Profiling relied on immunoSEQ multiplex PCR, and the TCRdb table lists in-frame clones only, not all of them. V, J and clone size are those of that table, while D and trimming were read from the DNA. Of under 60,000 clones listed, about four fifths were seen once; the top ten hold roughly 25%. The record originates from a study of blood T cell repertoires in COVID-19. For the study at large: COVID-19 samples, acute and convalescent, were from the United States, Italy and Spain. From T cells, B-cell-depleted T cells, or PBMCs came the material, which was cDNA or gDNA.

Sequenced material: peripheral blood. This sequence originates from a human donor in a cohort sampled during active COVID-19. This rearrangement joins TRBV30 to TRBJ1-2, with 7 bases matching TRBD1. CDR3 DNA sequence: TGTGCCTGCCCCAAGACAGGGAGGCATGGCTACACCTTC. This codes for CACPKTGRHGYTF.